The 3 T cell receptor beta chains below all came from one sample that was sequenced in a study of cytomegalovirus exposure and HLA in healthy donors. With 60 Vbeta and 13 Jbeta primers, the PCR was carried out. Assay used: immunoSEQ multiplex PCR; TCRdb lists only in-frame clones, some missing. The data show about 160,000 clones, 79% seen once. Specimen: PBMCs. The receptors originated from a middle-aged man in good health and CMV-seropositive.

The chain joins TRBV2 to TRBJ1-2; D might be TRBD1 (5 bases). Deletions cut 4 bases from V and 2 bases from J, with 17 bases between. The germline V gene encodes CDR1 SNHLY and CDR2 FYNNEI. The CDR3 totals 16 residues. The CDR3 loop is CASSVQGWRLNYGYTF. CDR3 in DNA: TGTGCCAGCAGTGTTCAGGGATGGAGATTAAACTATGGCTACACCTTC. The full variable domain, completed using reference TRBV2 and TRBJ1-2, is EPEVTQTPSHQVTQMGQEVILRCVPISNHLYFYWYRQILGQKVEFLVSFYNNEISEKSEIFDDQFSVERPDGSNFTLKIRSTKLEDSAMYFCASSVQGWRLNYGYTFGSGTRLTVV.

A note on this clone: The same CDR3 is also encoded by other DNA sequences in this sample. J is TRBJ2-7 and V is TRBV19, with 9 nucleotides matching TRBD1. The CDR3 consists of 15 residues. Looked up from germline, CDR1 is LNHDA and CDR2 is SQIVND (reference sequence). V lost 5 bases to trimming and J lost 4 bases; unmatched junction nucleotides: 9. The CDR3 nucleotides read TGTGCCAGTAGTGCACCGGGACAGGGTAGATACGAGCAGTACTTC. Amino acid sequence: CASSAPGQGRYEQYF.

This sequence joins TRBV14 and TRBJ1-2; TRBD1 matches at 7 bases. V was clipped by 7 bases and J by 3 bases; unmatched bases: 5. CDR1 is SGHDN, CDR2 FVKESK, per germline. CDR3 length: 13 amino acids. CDR3 amino acids: CASNRQGDYGYTF. DNA for the CDR3: TGTGCCAGCAACCGACAGGGCGACTATGGCTACACCTTC.